The clone carrying this T cell receptor beta chain was observed at least ten times. Its antigen remains unidentified. The data stem from a study of regulatory T cells in long-lasting Graves disease. Time point here: newly diagnosed GD, antithyroid drugs for less than 3 months. Isolated PBMC RNA provided the starting material for the TCR library. The authors built TCR beta libraries using iRepertoire HTBI primers and Arm-PCR of CDR3 regions. TCRdb used MiXCR to reprocess the multiplex PCR reads, holding one entry per CDR3 protein. The table lists about 400,000 distinct CDR3 sequences, about a sixth of them singletons. Per the germline V gene, CDR1 is MNHNS and CDR2 is SASEGT. Trimming pared 3 bases from V and 5 bases from J, leaving 4 bases between. CDR3 size: 12 residues. Study-wide results and limits: Persistent cases favored TRBV28, TRBJ1-2 and TRBJ2-5. Newly diagnosed Graves' patients exceeded persistent ones in TCR diversity.

The data were also submitted as part of a second study, on T cells in Graves' hyperthyroidism and ophthalmopathy. That paper adds: The primer set for the first-round RT-PCR of the TCR CDR3 was HTBI.

This chain joins TRBV6-1 and TRBJ2-2; D is uncertain. Source: peripheral blood mononuclear cells (PBMCs), taken at new diagnosis, from a patient treated with antithyroid drugs. The clonotype originates from a woman between 18 and 29 years old with Graves disease. The CDR3 DNA follows: TGTGCCAGCAGTGACTCAACCGGGGAGCTGTTTTTT. As protein: CASSDSTGELFF.